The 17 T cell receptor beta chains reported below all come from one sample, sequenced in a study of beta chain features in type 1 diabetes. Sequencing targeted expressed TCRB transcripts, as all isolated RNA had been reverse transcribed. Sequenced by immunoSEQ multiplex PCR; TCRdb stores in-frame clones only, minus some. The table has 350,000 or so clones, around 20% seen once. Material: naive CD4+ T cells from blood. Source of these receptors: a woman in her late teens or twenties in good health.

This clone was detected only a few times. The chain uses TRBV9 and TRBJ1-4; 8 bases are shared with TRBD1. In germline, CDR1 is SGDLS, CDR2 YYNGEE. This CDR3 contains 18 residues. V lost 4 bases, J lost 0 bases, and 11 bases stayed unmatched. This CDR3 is CASSSSDRAQATNEKLFF. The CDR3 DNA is TGTGCCAGCAGCTCCTCGGACAGGGCCCAAGCAACTAATGAAAAACTGTTTTTT.

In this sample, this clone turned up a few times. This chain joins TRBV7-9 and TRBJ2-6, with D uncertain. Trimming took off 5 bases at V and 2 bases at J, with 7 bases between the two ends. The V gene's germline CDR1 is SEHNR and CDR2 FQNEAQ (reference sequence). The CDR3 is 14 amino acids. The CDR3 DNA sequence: TGTGCCAGCAGCCGCGACACTGGGGCCAACGTCCTGACTTTC. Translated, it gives CASSRDTGANVLTF.

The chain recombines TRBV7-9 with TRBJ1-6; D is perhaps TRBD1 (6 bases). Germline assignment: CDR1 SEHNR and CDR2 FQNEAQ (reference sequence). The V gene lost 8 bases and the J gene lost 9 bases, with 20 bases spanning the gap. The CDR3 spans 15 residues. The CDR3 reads CASRGGDRLGSPLHF. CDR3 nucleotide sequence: TGTGCCAGCCGGGGGGGCGACAGGTTGGGTTCACCCCTCCACTTT.

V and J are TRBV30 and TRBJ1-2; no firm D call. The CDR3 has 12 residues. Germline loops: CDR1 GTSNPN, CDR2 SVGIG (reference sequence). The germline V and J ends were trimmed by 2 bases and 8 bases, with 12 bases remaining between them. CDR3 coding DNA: TGTGCCTGGAGTTTCAGTGCATGGGGCTACACCTTC. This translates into CAWSFSAWGYTF.

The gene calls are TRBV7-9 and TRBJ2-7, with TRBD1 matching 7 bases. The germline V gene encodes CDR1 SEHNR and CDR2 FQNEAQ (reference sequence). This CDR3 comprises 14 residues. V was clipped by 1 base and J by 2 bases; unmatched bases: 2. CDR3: CASSLEGAAYEQYF. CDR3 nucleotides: TGTGCCAGCAGCTTAGAGGGGGCGGCCTACGAGCAGTACTTC.

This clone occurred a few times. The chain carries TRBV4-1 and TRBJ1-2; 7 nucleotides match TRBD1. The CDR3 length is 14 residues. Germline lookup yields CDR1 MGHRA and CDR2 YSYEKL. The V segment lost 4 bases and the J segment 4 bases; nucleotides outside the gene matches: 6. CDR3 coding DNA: TGCGCCAGCAGCCCCCCCCGGGACAGCTATGGCTACACCTTC. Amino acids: CASSPPRDSYGYTF.

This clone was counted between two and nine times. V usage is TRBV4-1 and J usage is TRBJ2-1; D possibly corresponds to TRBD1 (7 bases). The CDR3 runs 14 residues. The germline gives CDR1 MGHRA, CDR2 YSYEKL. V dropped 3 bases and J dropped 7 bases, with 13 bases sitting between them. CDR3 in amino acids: CASSQQTGRNEQFF. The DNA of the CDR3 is TGCGCCAGCAGCCAGCAGACAGGGAGGAATGAGCAGTTCTTC.

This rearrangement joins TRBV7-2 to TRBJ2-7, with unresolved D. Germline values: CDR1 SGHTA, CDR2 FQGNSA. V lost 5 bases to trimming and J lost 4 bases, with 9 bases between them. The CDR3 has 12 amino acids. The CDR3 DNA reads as TGTGCCAGCAGCCCCCAGTCGTACGAGCAGTACTTC. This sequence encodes CASSPQSYEQYF.

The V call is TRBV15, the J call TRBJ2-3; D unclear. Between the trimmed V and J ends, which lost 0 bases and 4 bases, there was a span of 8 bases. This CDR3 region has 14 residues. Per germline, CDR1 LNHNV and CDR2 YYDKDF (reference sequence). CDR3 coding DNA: TGTGCCACCAGCAGAGACGTAGCTCCAGATACGCAGTATTTT. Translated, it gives CATSRDVAPDTQYF.

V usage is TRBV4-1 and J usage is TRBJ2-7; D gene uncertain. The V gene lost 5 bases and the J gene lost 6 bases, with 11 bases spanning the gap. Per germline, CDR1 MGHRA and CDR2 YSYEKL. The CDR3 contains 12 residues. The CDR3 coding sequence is TGCGCCAGCAGCTCACAGTATTCCGAGCAGTACTTC. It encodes CASSSQYSEQYF.

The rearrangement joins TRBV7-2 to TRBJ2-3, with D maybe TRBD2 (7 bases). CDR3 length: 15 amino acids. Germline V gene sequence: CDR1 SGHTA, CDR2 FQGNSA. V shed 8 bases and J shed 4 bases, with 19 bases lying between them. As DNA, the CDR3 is TGTGCCAGCCGCCCTAGGGGGGGCATCGCAGATACGCAGTATTTT. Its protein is CASRPRGGIADTQYF.

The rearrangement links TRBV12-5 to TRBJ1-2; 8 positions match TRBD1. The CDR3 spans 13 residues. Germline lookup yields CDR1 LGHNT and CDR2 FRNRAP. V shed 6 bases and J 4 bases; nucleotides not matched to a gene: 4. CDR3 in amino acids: CASGAGGGYGYTF. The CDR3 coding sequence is TGTGCTAGTGGGGCAGGGGGCGGCTATGGCTACACCTTC.

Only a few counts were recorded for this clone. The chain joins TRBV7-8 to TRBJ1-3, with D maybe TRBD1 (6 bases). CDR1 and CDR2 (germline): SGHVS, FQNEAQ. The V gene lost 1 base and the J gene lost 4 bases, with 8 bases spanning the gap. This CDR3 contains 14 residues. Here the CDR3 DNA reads TGTGCCAGCAGCTTAGGGACAGTGGGAAACACCATATATTTT. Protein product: CASSLGTVGNTIYF.

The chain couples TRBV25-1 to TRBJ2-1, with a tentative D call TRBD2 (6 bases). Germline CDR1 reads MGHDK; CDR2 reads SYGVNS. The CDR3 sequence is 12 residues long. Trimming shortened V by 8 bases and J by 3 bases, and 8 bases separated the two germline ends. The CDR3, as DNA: TGTGCCAGCGGGACTCGCTACAATGAGCAGTTCTTC. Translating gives CASGTRYNEQFF.

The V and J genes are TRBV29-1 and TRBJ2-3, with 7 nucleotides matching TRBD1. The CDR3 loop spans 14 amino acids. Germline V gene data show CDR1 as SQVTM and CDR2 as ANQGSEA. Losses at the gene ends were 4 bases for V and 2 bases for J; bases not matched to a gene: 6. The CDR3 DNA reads TGCAGCGTTGCGGGACAGCTCAACACAGATACGCAGTATTTT. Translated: CSVAGQLNTDTQYF.

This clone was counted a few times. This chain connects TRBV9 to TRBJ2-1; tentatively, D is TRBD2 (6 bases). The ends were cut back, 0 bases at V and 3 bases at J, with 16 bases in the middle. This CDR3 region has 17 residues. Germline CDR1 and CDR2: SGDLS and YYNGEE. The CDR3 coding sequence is TGTGCCAGCAGCGTAGCCCCCTGGGGTAGCGGCTACAATGAGCAGTTCTTC. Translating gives CASSVAPWGSGYNEQFF.

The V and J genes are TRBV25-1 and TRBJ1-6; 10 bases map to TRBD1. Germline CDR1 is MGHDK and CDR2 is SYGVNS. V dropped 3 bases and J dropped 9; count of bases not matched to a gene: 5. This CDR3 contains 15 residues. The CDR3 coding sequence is TGTGCCAGCAGTGACGGGACAGGGGAAGGTTCACCCCTCCACTTT. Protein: CASSDGTGEGSPLHF.